Presented here are 5 T cell receptor beta chains from one specimen sequenced in a study of blood T cell repertoires in COVID-19. Using immunoSEQ multiplex PCR, the repertoire was profiled, and TCRdb retains in-frame clones only, with some absent. The sample comprises over 200,000 clones, about 90% of which are singletons, and around 1.5% rests with the top ten. The sequenced sample consisted of peripheral blood. These receptors all stem from a man between 18 and 29 years old with active or convalescent COVID-19.

The table lists this clone with a count of one. The chain combines TRBV6-5 with TRBJ1-1; 7 nucleotides agree with TRBD1. CDR1 and CDR2 from the germline V gene are MNHEY and SVGAGI. The CDR3 is made up of 14 amino acids. With 4 bases clipped from V and 2 bases from J, the junction kept 4 bases outside the gene matches. CDR3 bases: TGTGCCAGCAGTTTAGACAGGGTAAACACTGAAGCTTTCTTT. Translation: CASSLDRVNTEAFF.

This sequence joins TRBV24-1 and TRBJ2-7; TRBD1 agrees at 9 bases. V lost 5 bases, J lost 6 bases, and 16 bases stayed unmatched. CDR3 size: 17 residues. From germline, CDR1 is KGHDR and CDR2 SFDVKD. The CDR3 sequence: CATSAIGQGQGIGEQYF. The CDR3 DNA sequence: TGTGCCACCAGTGCGATAGGGCAAGGACAGGGGATCGGCGAGCAGTACTTC.

The chain recombines TRBV18 with TRBJ1-2, with TRBD1 identical over 7 bases. The V and J ends lost 3 bases and 2 bases, in that order; junction bases with no gene match: 6. Germline V lookup: CDR1 KGHSH, CDR2 LQKENI. CDR3 length: 15 residues. The CDR3 DNA sequence: TGTGCCAGCTCACCCAGGGACAGTCGCAACTATGGCTACACCTTC. The encoded protein is CASSPRDSRNYGYTF.

The chain links TRBV7-8 to TRBJ1-1; 10 bases are shared with TRBD1. The germline V gene has CDR1 SGHVS and CDR2 FQNEAQ. The CDR3 runs to 14 residues. Losses at the gene ends were 5 bases for V and 5 bases for J; bases not matched to a gene: 5. CDR3 loop: CASSRDRGLTEAFF. DNA of the CDR3: TGTGCCAGCAGCCGAGACAGGGGGCTTACTGAAGCTTTCTTT.

The chain couples TRBV29-1 to TRBJ2-7; 9 bases agree with TRBD1. The CDR3 consists of 13 residues. Trimming at V came to 5 bases and at J to 4 bases, leaving 6 bases not matched to a gene. Germline V gene lookup returns CDR1 SQVTM and CDR2 ANQGSEA. The CDR3 DNA follows: TGCAGCGTTTCGACAGGGGGAGGGTACGAGCAGTACTTC. Protein sequence: CSVSTGGGYEQYF.